Following are 4 T cell receptor beta chains from one sample sequenced in a study of T cells after yellow fever vaccination. MiXCR was run by TCRdb on the 5' RACE reads, yielding one entry per CDR3 protein. The table lists under 700,000 distinct CDR3 sequences, 17% of them singletons. The specimen comprised PBMCs, sampled about 5 days after the first yellow fever vaccination. All receptors come from a man aged 18 to 35 who received the YFV17D yellow fever vaccine.

This clonotype was seen more than once but under ten times. The chain carries TRBV20-1 and TRBJ2-1, with 11 positions matching TRBD2. There are 15 residues in the CDR3. Trimming removed 0 bases from V and 7 bases from J; junction bases left unmatched: 5. The germline gives CDR1 DFQATT, CDR2 SNEGSKA (reference sequence). CDR3 sequence reads: CSARDLAGGGNEQFF. CDR3 coding DNA: TGCAGTGCTAGAGATCTAGCGGGGGGTGGAAATGAGCAGTTCTTC.

The chain links TRBV24-1 to TRBJ1-2, with D tentatively TRBD1 (6 bases). The V end lost 7 bases, the J end lost 0 bases, and 8 bases lay between the germline ends. Germline lookup yields CDR1 KGHDR and CDR2 SFDVKD. The CDR3 contains 13 residues. Here the CDR3 DNA reads TGTGCCACCAGCAGGACAGCTAACTATGGCTACACCTTC. It is translated as CATSRTANYGYTF.

This clonotype was recorded a few times. Its ends do not fully match the called genes, so a read error is possible. V is TRBV7-9 and J is TRBJ1-2, with TRBD1 matching 9 bases. The CDR3 length is 16 residues. The germline V gene encodes CDR1 SEHNR and CDR2 FQNEAQ (reference sequence). The CDR3 here is CASSLIPRKTQTGGAF. The CDR3, as DNA: TGTGCCAGCAGCTTGATCCCTCGAAAGACGCAAACAGGGGGCGCCTTC.

This chain joins TRBV10-3 and TRBJ1-5, with TRBD1 matching over 8 bases. V shed 10 bases, J shed 0 bases, and the junction held 8 bases outside the gene matches. Germline CDR1 and CDR2: ENHRY and SYGVKD. The CDR3 length is 15 residues. For the CDR3, the DNA is TGTGCCAGCGGGACAGGACAATATAGCAATCAGCCCCAGCATTTT. It is translated as CASGTGQYSNQPQHF.